The rows below give T cell receptor beta chains drawn from one sample of a study of T cell repertoires in cytomegalovirus infection. TCRdb passed the reads through MiXCR, listing each CDR3 protein once. The table has 450,000 to 600,000 distinct CDR3 sequences, roughly 12% seen once. What was sequenced was PBMCs. Source of these receptors: a human donor in good health (CMV status not recorded). Some clones in this sample may be carry-over from other donors' samples. Each CDR3 is given with its conserved first and last residue. A D gene is named only where the DNA matches it firmly. Clone size appears in some rows only: once, few, many, or a class for an expanded clone.

d_call clone_size j_call v_call cdr3_nt cdr3_aa
NA NA TRBJ1-1 TRBV19 TGTGCCAGCCGCAACCGGGACGGCACTGAAGCTTTCTTT CASRNRDGTEAFF
TRBD2 NA TRBJ2-1 TRBV24-1 TGTGCCACCAGTGACCCTAGCGGGGGGATGGAGCAGTTCTTC CATSDPSGGMEQFF
TRBD2 many TRBJ2-2 TRBV6-1 TGTGCCAGCAGTCGGACTAGCGGCAGAATAAGTAACGCCGGCGGGGAGCTGTTTTTT CASSRTSGRISNAGGELFF
NA many TRBJ2-1 TRBV2 TGTGCCAGCAGTGCCCCCCGCCTAGGGAACCCCGACGATGAGCAGTTCTTC CASSAPRLGNPDDEQFF
NA NA TRBJ1-3 TRBV9 TGTGCCAGCAGCGTGGGACCGGTGGGAGGAAACACCATATATTTT CASSVGPVGGNTIYF
TRBD2 many TRBJ2-1 TRBV27 TGTGCCAGCACCGTCGGAACTAGCGGATACAATGAGCAGTTCTTC CASTVGTSGYNEQFF
NA many TRBJ1-5 TRBV14 TGTGCCAGCAGCCAAGATGGGAATGGGGGCAATCAGCCCCAGCATTTT CASSQDGNGGNQPQHF
TRBD1 many TRBJ1-5 TRBV6-2/TRBV6-3 TGTGCCAGCAGTCTCCACAGGGACAGATATCAGAAGCCCCAGCATTTT CASSLHRDRYQKPQHF
NA NA TRBJ1-3 TRBV5-5 TGTGCCAGCAGCTTGGTCCGGGGGTTCAGCTCTGGAAACACCATATATTTT CASSLVRGFSSGNTIYF
NA many TRBJ1-5 TRBV5-1 TGCGCCAGCAGTACGGCCGGTGGGAGCAATCAGCCCCAGCATTTT CASSTAGGSNQPQHF
NA few TRBJ1-2 TRBV20-1 TGCAGTGCTAGATATACAGGGAACCCCTATGGCTACACCTTC CSARYTGNPYGYTF
TRBD2 NA TRBJ2-1 TRBV19 TGTGCCAGTAGAAAAGGGGGACTAGCGGGAGTCCACAATGAGCAGTTCTTC CASRKGGLAGVHNEQFF
NA many TRBJ1-1 TRBV5-5 TGTGCCAGCAGCACCGCAGCGAGCGGGAACACTGAAGCTTTCTTT CASSTAASGNTEAFF
TRBD2 NA TRBJ2-3 TRBV20-1 TGCAGTGCTAGAGGCCCTAGCGGGATGCCAGATACGCAGTATTTT CSARGPSGMPDTQYF
TRBD1 many TRBJ2-7 TRBV5-1 TGCGCCAGCAGCAGGGAAACCGGGACAGGGTCTCGTGGCGAGCAGTACTTC CASSRETGTGSRGEQYF
TRBD2 many TRBJ2-5 TRBV7-3 TGTGCCAGCAGCGTGGGGCTAGCGGGAGGAGAGACCCAGTACTTC CASSVGLAGGETQYF